This T cell receptor (beta chain) is from a study of cytomegalovirus exposure and HLA in healthy donors. Overall study results and limits: HLA alleles were associated with some 16,000 TCR beta sequences in a later analysis at 0.05 false discovery rate. Most of the CMV-associated TCR beta chains (in a later analysis) appeared to be HLA-restricted. Previous analysis showed most TCR beta V segments were productive about 87% or about 30% of the time. Immune exposure data for these donors was limited to CMV serostatus.

CDR3 length equals 13 residues. Germline CDR1 is SGHTA and CDR2 is FQGNSA. Trimming pared 0 bases from V and 5 bases from J, leaving 6 bases between. PCR was performed using 60 Vbeta and 13 Jbeta primers. Profiled with immunoSEQ multiplex PCR; TCRdb holds only in-frame clones, not every one. The sample lists some 200,000 clones; roughly 87% were seen once. About this clone itself: As yet, its antigen is unknown.

The sample was PBMCs. The chain links TRBV7-2 to TRBJ2-3; D is unclear. The TCR originated in a girl in the first two years of life in good health and CMV-seronegative. This CDR3 reads CASSLASKDTQYF. DNA of the CDR3: TGTGCCAGCAGCTTAGCTTCCAAAGATACGCAGTATTTT.